The source of this T cell receptor beta chain is a study of shared clonotypes between healthy human individuals (dated by TCRdb to between 2020 and 2021). A note on the overall study: A few men and two women, aged 18 to 49 years, made up the cohort. Between about 0.85 and 8.9 billion PBMCs per donor were obtained by leukapheresis. For each donor, three plates each were used for CD4 naive and CD4 memory, two plates were used for CD8 naive, and one plate was used for CD8 memory. To increase sequencing depth and limit assay-specific biases, different laboratories used diverse techniques to prepare libraries and sequence TCR repertoires. To estimate repertoire size and how much clonotype sharing occurs between individuals, the study deeply sequenced the blood TCR repertoires of 5 or 6 healthy adults.

TCR CDR3 regions were amplified from genomic DNA by multiplex PCR using the deep immunoSEQ assay. Extracted genomic DNA from each cell subset was spread evenly across all wells of several immunoSEQ 96-well plates, with each plate serving as a replicate. For sorted subsets, roughly 200 ng of genomic DNA, equivalent to 25,000 to 35,000 T cell genomes, went into each replicate PCR. The purified libraries were quantified using a Qubit 3.0 fluorometer, sized with a Bioanalyzer 2100, and then quantified again using the KAPA Library Quantification kit. Each immunoSEQ 96-well plate was sequenced on its own single-read 150-cycle Illumina NextSeq 550 flow cell. The paper's processing steps were these. Because the immunoSEQ output included only junctional sequences and no quality scores, the filtering could not be the same as the filtering used for full-length reads. To assign V/J genes and CDR3, sequences were annotated using PyIR, a Python wrapper for IgBLAST v1.9, with IMGT germline references. Reads with weak V/J assignments (E-value above 1e-6), missing CDR3, stop codons, out-of-frame junctions, or ambiguous translated residues were removed. V3J clonotypes were defined as sequences sharing an identical inferred V gene, J gene, and CDR3 amino acid sequence. Percentage overlap between repertoires was computed as shared unique clonotypes divided by the size of the smaller repertoire. Repertoire richness was assessed with RTK rarefaction, the Chao1 estimator, and Recon v2.1 estimates of unobserved clonotypes. OLGA was used to compute generation probabilities for all TCRbeta clonotypes that the gDNA method yielded from a few donors. TCRdb provides this immuneACCESS table in a form limited to in-frame rearrangements. Some clones are lacking; in checked studies, under half of them reflect an unresolved V gene, and why the rest are absent is not known. That table supplies the V and J calls and clone size; D and trimming were determined from the DNA. The sample table shows approximately 600,000 clones, and approximately 95% are seen once. About 0.11% of the sample belongs to the ten largest clones.

Trimming costs V 4 bases and J 4 bases, and their ends lie 9 bases apart. Its CDR3 holds 13 amino acids, cysteine through phenylalanine. This entry keeps only the CDR3 DNA: 39 bases, framed from base 1. The germline V gene yields LGHNA for CDR1 and YNFKEQ for CDR2. In regard to this clone: Its antigen is currently not known. Qualities for individual bases were not recorded, and no much larger clone is one base off.

CD8 naive samples were CD45RO-negative cells positively selected for CCR7, giving a CD45RA+CCR7+ population that excluded TemRA cells. Donors were healthy HIV-negative adults with no recently reported acute infections or vaccinations. Every donor was a Caucasian adult residing in Nashville, Tennessee, USA. After blood collection by leukapheresis, PBMCs were isolated using Ficoll-Histopaque density gradient centrifugation and then cryopreserved in the vapor phase of liquid nitrogen. Purity and quantity of every magnetically sorted T cell population were checked by analytical flow cytometry. Each sorted fraction had its genomic DNA isolated and then quantified by UV absorbance on a Nanodrop 2000c. Broader findings and caveats from the paper: Incomplete sequencing was indicated by rarefaction of sorted-subset datasets, despite the large sequencing depth. The small number of donors limited the genetic and exposure-history diversity represented. Naive subsets generally had larger estimated clonotype richness than memory subsets. Based on pairwise subsampling, the degree of clonotype sharing among donors was expected to be affected by sequencing depth. Sampling was limited to blood, and TCR repertoires in tissue likely differ from TCR repertoires in blood. Sharing across several donors was observed for about 5% of naive CD4, 3% to 3.5% of naive CD8, 2% to 2.5% of memory CD4, and around 0.4% of memory CD8 clonotypes. Compared with non-shared clonotypes, the clonotypes found in all four sorted-subset donors had higher generation probabilities.

The sample was naive CD8+ T cells sorted from blood. What the cell subset or site label conveys for this sample: CD45RA+CCR7+. The rearrangement combines TRBV4-2 with TRBJ2-3, with the D gene uncertain. This receptor was identified in a woman younger than 45 in good health. The bases are TGTGCCAGCAGCCCCACGTCGGCAGATACGCAGTATTTT. It translates as CASSPTSADTQYF.